A single sample is the source of the 27 T cell receptor beta chains below, sequenced in a study of post-analysis software for immune sequencing data. These receptors' antigens are unknown. Study-wide points: Patients carried five TRBV segments more frequently than controls did, and TRBV5-6, TRBV5-1 and TRBV20-1 were among them.

Unique molecular identifiers were present in the TCR beta cDNA libraries. MiXCR, run by TCRdb on the PCR reads, gives a single entry per CDR3 protein. The data contain about 810,000 distinct CDR3 sequences, 53% of them singletons. The sequenced sample was blood. The origin of the receptors is a girl aged 10-17 years with multiple sclerosis.

This clonotype was detected only a few times. V is TRBV10-3 and J is TRBJ2-7; the match to TRBD2 covers 10 bases. The junction had 9 bases not matched to a gene; V was cut back by 4 bases and J by 3 bases. Looked up from germline, CDR1 is ENHRY and CDR2 is SYGVKD. CDR3 size: 16 residues. The CDR3 spells CAISGAWTSGNYEQYF. CDR3 nucleotide sequence: TGTGCCATCAGTGGGGCTTGGACTAGCGGAAACTACGAGCAGTACTTC.

This clonotype was found a few times. The rearrangement joins TRBV5-1 to TRBJ1-2; D perhaps matches TRBD1 (5 bases). Germline V gene lookup returns CDR1 SGHRS and CDR2 YFSETQ. V lost 7 bases, J lost 4 bases, and 23 bases lay in between. The CDR3 is made up of 16 amino acids. This CDR3 reads CASATASPSRGYGYTF. CDR3 nucleotides: TGCGCCAGCGCCACAGCTAGCCCTTCGAGGGGCTATGGCTACACCTTC.

This sequence joins TRBV18 and TRBJ2-1; 8 nucleotides line up with TRBD1. Germline V gene data show CDR1 as KGHSH and CDR2 as LQKENI. The CDR3 covers 16 residues. V lost 2 bases to trimming and J lost 1 base; unmatched junction nucleotides: 4. This CDR3 reads CASSPIGTGSYNEQFF. The CDR3 DNA follows: TGTGCCAGCTCACCAATCGGGACAGGTTCCTACAATGAGCAGTTCTTC.

Comment on this clonotype: At one of its ends the junction is not consistent with the germline gene, which may arise from a read error. The rearrangement links TRBV5-1 to TRBJ2-1; D is ambiguous. The CDR3 covers 15 residues. Germline V gene sequence: CDR1 SGHRS, CDR2 YFSETQ. The CDR3 is CASNLAAIQTGEQFF. The DNA of the CDR3 is TGCGCCAGCAACTTGGCGGCGATACAGACCGGTGAGCAGTTCTTC.

This clonotype showed up just a few times. The rearrangement uses TRBV6-1 and TRBJ2-3; a possible D gene is TRBD2 (6 bases). V lost 5 bases to trimming and J lost 9 bases, with 15 bases between them. The germline gives CDR1 MNHNS, CDR2 SASEGT. The CDR3 has 13 residues. The CDR3 is CASSPKDYHTQYF. Here the CDR3 DNA reads TGTGCCAGCAGTCCCAAGGACTACCACACGCAGTATTTT.

This chain connects TRBV12-5 to TRBJ1-5; D is perhaps TRBD1 (6 bases). Trimming left V 3 bases short and J 0 bases short, with 12 bases between. CDR1 and CDR2 (germline): LGHNT, FRNRAP. The CDR3 has 16 residues. The CDR3 nucleotides read TGTGCTAGTGGTTTAGATACAGGGAATAGCAATCAGCCCCAGCATTTT. It translates to CASGLDTGNSNQPQHF.

The V call is TRBV11-2, the J call TRBJ2-3; 7 nucleotides agree with TRBD2. The CDR3 totals 16 residues. Trimming cost V 0 bases and J 0 bases; bases outside gene matches: 3. Germline assignment: CDR1 SGHAT and CDR2 FQNNGV. CDR3 sequence (DNA): TGTGCCAGCAGCTTAGAATTCGGGGGGAGCACAGATACGCAGTATTTT. This gives the protein CASSLEFGGSTDTQYF.

The sample holds a few counts of this clonotype. The chain employs TRBV7-3 and TRBJ2-3; no reliable D call. There are 13 residues in the CDR3. CDR1 and CDR2 from the germline V gene are SGHTA and FQGTGA. V was trimmed by 5 bases and J by 8 bases, leaving 14 bases between them. CDR3: CASSPTTGVTQYF. The DNA of the CDR3 is TGTGCCAGCAGCCCCACGACTGGAGTTACGCAGTATTTT. Using reference TRBV7-3 and TRBJ2-3 for the parts outside the CDR3, the full variable domain is GAGVSQTPSNKVTEKGKYVELRCDPISGHTALYWYRQSLGQGPEFLIYFQGTGAADDSGLPNDRFFAVRPEGSVSTLKIQRTERGDSAVYLCASSPTTGVTQYFGPGTRLTVL.

This chain connects TRBV7-8 to TRBJ2-5; TRBD2 agrees at 15 bases. Germline trimming cut 3 bases from V and 11 bases from J; bases unmatched to any gene: 7. The CDR3 contains 15 residues. The germline CDR1 and CDR2 sequences are SGHVS and FQNEAQ. CDR3 DNA: TGTGCCAGCAGCTTCGGACTAGCGGGAGGGATGAAGCAGTACTTC. Its protein is CASSFGLAGGMKQYF.

This clonotype was counted only a few times. The chain uses TRBV5-1 and TRBJ2-5, with unresolved D. V gave up 4 bases and J gave up 7 bases, with 20 bases separating them. CDR3 length equals 15 residues. The V gene's germline CDR1 is SGHRS and CDR2 YFSETQ. The CDR3 DNA follows: TGCGCCAGCAGCAGACCCCGAACTGGGGTCCCGACCCAGTACTTC. Its protein is CASSRPRTGVPTQYF.

The V call is TRBV7-9, the J call TRBJ2-6, with a possible D match to TRBD1 (6 bases). V lost 1 base to trimming and J lost 4 bases, with 14 bases between them. This CDR3 contains 17 residues. Germline V gives CDR1 SEHNR, CDR2 FQNEAQ (reference sequence). The CDR3 nucleotides read TGTGCCAGCAGCTTAGACAGGGTCTTGAGGGGGGCCAACGTCCTGACTTTC. Protein: CASSLDRVLRGANVLTF.

This clonotype was counted only a few times. J is TRBJ1-2 and V is TRBV20-1; a possible D gene is TRBD1 (6 bases). Trimming left V 8 bases short and J 4 bases short, with 20 bases between. CDR1 DFQATT and CDR2 SNEGSKA come from the germline V gene (reference sequence). This CDR3 has 14 residues. CDR3 protein: CSLRGGGEIYGYTF. The CDR3 region has the DNA TGCAGTTTAAGGGGCGGGGGCGAGATCTATGGCTACACCTTC.

J is TRBJ2-7 and V is TRBV4-1; D possibly corresponds to TRBD2 (5 bases). This CDR3 comprises 14 residues. The ends were cut back, 0 bases at V and 11 bases at J, with 17 bases in the middle. From germline, CDR1 is MGHRA and CDR2 YSYEKL. CDR3 protein: CASSQDPGGGGKYF. DNA of the CDR3: TGCGCCAGCAGCCAAGATCCGGGCGGAGGTGGGAAGTACTTC.

The sample holds one count of this clonotype. The V and J genes are TRBV7-2 and TRBJ2-1; 8 positions match TRBD1. Trimming took 5 bases from V and 5 from J; bases not matched to a gene: 2. There are 13 residues in the CDR3. Looked up from germline, CDR1 is SGHTA and CDR2 is FQGNSA. As DNA, the CDR3 is TGTGCCAGCAGCCAGACAGGGGACAATGAGCAGTTCTTC. It yields the protein CASSQTGDNEQFF. Full variable domain (remainder filled in from reference TRBV7-2 and TRBJ2-1): GAGVSQSPSNKVTEKGKDVELRCDPISGHTALYWYRQSLGQGLEFLIYFQGNSAPDKSGLPSDRFSAERTGGSVSTLTIQRTQQEDSAVYLCASSQTGDNEQFFGPGTRLTVL.

The chain recombines TRBV2 with TRBJ2-5; D is unresolved. The germline V and J ends were trimmed by 2 bases and 5 bases, with 21 bases remaining between them. The CDR3 consists of 17 residues. CDR1 and CDR2 from the germline V gene are SNHLY and FYNNEI. The CDR3 bases are TGTGCCAGCAGTGAAATAACTCTCACCCCGGTTGGGGAGACCCAGTACTTC. It specifies CASSEITLTPVGETQYF.

This rearrangement joins TRBV29-1 to TRBJ2-1, with 12 bases matching TRBD2. Germline-derived CDR1 and CDR2 are SQVTM and ANQGSEA. The V gene end was trimmed by 3 bases and the J gene end by 5 bases; junction bases not matched to a gene: 5. The CDR3 totals 15 residues. This CDR3 is CSVEGRLAGDNEQFF. The CDR3 nucleotides read TGCAGCGTTGAGGGTCGACTAGCGGGGGACAATGAGCAGTTCTTC.

This chain links TRBV30 with TRBJ1-1; 7 bases agree with TRBD1. The CDR3 has 15 residues. Germline loops: CDR1 GTSNPN, CDR2 SVGIG (reference sequence). J lost 1 base, V lost 0 bases, and 5 bases had no gene match. CDR3 DNA sequence: TGTGCCTGGAGTGTACCCGGGACAGCGAACACTGAAGCTTTCTTT. This sequence encodes CAWSVPGTANTEAFF.

CDR3 nucleotides: TGTGCCAGCAGCTTAGCGGCAAACATGAACACTGAAGCTTTCTTT. Protein: CASSLAANMNTEAFF. The chain combines TRBV7-6 with TRBJ1-1, with D unclear. Germline V lookup: CDR1 SGHVS, CDR2 FNYEAQ. V lost 0 bases and J 0 bases, leaving 8 bases between the germline ends. The CDR3 is 15 residues long.

The sample holds a few counts of this clonotype. The rearrangement uses TRBV28 and TRBJ2-5; 8 positions match TRBD2. The V segment lost 6 bases and the J segment 1 base; nucleotides outside the gene matches: 7. Germline-derived CDR1 and CDR2 are MDHEN and SYDVKM. This CDR3 contains 15 residues. The CDR3: CASRRAGGSQETQYF. The CDR3 coding sequence is TGTGCCAGCAGACGGGCGGGGGGCTCCCAAGAGACCCAGTACTTC. Using reference TRBV28 and TRBJ2-5 for the parts outside the CDR3, the full variable domain is DVKVTQSSRYLVKRTGEKVFLECVQDMDHENMFWYRQDPGLGLRLIYFSYDVKMKEKGDIPEGYSVSREKKERFSLILESASTNQTSMYLCASRRAGGSQETQYFGPGTRLLVL.

The chain has TRBV3-1 and TRBJ2-7; D is undetermined. The germline gives CDR1 LGHDT, CDR2 YNNKEL (reference sequence). This CDR3 spans 17 amino acids. V lost 6 bases and J 0 bases, leaving 21 bases between the germline ends. CDR3 loop: CASSQEPRTRSSYEQYF. The CDR3 DNA sequence: TGTGCCAGCAGTCAGGAACCCCGGACCCGAAGCTCCTACGAGCAGTACTTC.

The chain recombines TRBV12-3 or TRBV12-4 with TRBJ2-5; 12 bases map to TRBD2. The J call is in doubt because the DNA end fits TRBJ2-7 better. CDR3 length equals 16 residues. CDR3 in amino acids: CASSLRLAGVHYEQYF. DNA for the CDR3: TGTGCCAGCAGTCTTCGACTAGCGGGAGTTCACTACGAGCAGTACTTC.

This clonotype was picked up a small number of times. The rearrangement links TRBV20-1 to TRBJ2-7, with D uncertain. This CDR3 has 10 amino acids. V shed 4 bases and J shed 8 bases, with 9 bases lying between them. Germline CDR1 DFQATT, CDR2 SNEGSKA (reference sequence). This chain's CDR3 is CSATYQKQYF. The CDR3 bases are TGCAGTGCTACTTACCAAAAGCAGTACTTC.

The chain links TRBV9 to TRBJ1-1; D is unresolved. The CDR3 extends over 15 amino acids. V shed 0 bases and J shed 2 bases, with 11 bases lying between them. Germline V gene data show CDR1 as SGDLS and CDR2 as YYNGEE. The CDR3 DNA sequence: TGTGCCAGCAGCGTAGGTCCAGGTGTAAACACTGAAGCTTTCTTT. Residues: CASSVGPGVNTEAFF.

The rearrangement joins TRBV7-9 to TRBJ1-2, with unresolved D. CDR1 SEHNR and CDR2 FQNEAQ come from the germline V gene (reference sequence). This CDR3 is built from 12 residues. Trimming pared 3 bases from V and 5 bases from J, leaving 7 bases between. This CDR3 is CASSFAPYGYTF. In nucleotides, the CDR3 is TGTGCCAGCAGCTTCGCCCCATATGGCTACACCTTC.

The rearrangement uses TRBV20-1 and TRBJ1-5, with 9 bases identical to TRBD1. This CDR3 contains 16 residues. Germline CDR1 reads DFQATT; CDR2 reads SNEGSKA (reference sequence). V dropped 2 bases and J dropped 0; count of bases not matched to a gene: 5. CDR3 protein: CSARRQGVGSNQPQHF. CDR3 DNA sequence: TGCAGTGCTAGACGACAGGGGGTGGGTAGCAATCAGCCCCAGCATTTT.

The chain joins TRBV29-1 to TRBJ2-1; 9 bases map to TRBD2. V shed 6 bases, J shed 6 bases, and the junction held 6 bases outside the gene matches. This CDR3 contains 13 residues. Germline assignment: CDR1 SQVTM and CDR2 ANQGSEA. CDR3 residues: CSVRGLASNEQFF. CDR3 nucleotides: TGCAGCGTGAGGGGACTAGCCTCCAATGAGCAGTTCTTC.

The chain couples TRBV29-1 to TRBJ1-1; no firm D call. Trimming cost V 6 bases and J 1 base, with 6 bases left between them. Germline V lookup: CDR1 SQVTM, CDR2 ANQGSEA. This CDR3 has 11 amino acids. CDR3 sequence: CSVPPNTEAFF. The CDR3 nucleotides are TGCAGCGTCCCACCGAACACTGAAGCTTTCTTT.